These 27 T cell receptor beta chains originate from one sample sequenced in a study of T-cell reconstitution after alpha-beta-depleted transplantation in children. Unique molecular identifiers were used in preparing the TCRbeta library. From the PCR reads, TCRdb called clonotypes with MiXCR, one entry per CDR3 protein. The table has hundreds of thousands of distinct CDR3 sequences, around a third seen once. The specimen comprised PBMCs from the stem cell graft donor, sampled from the stem cell graft. The receptors were sampled from a human donor who donated a stem cell graft to a child with aplastic anemia.

CDR3 nucleotides: TGTGCCAGCAGCTTAGAGGCAGGGAGAAATGAGCAGTTCTTC. This sequence encodes CASSLEAGRNEQFF. This chain connects TRBV7-9 to TRBJ2-1; D is perhaps TRBD1 or TRBD2 (5 bases each). Trimming pared 1 base from V and 7 bases from J, leaving 11 bases between. The CDR3 runs 14 residues. Germline V gene sequence: CDR1 SEHNR, CDR2 FQNEAQ (reference sequence).

This clonotype was counted only a few times. The chain couples TRBV4-3 to TRBJ2-7; D unresolved. V lost 1 base and J 2 bases, leaving 15 bases between the germline ends. The CDR3 totals 16 residues. The V gene's germline CDR1 is LGHNA and CDR2 YSLEER. CDR3 amino acids: CASSQGDRPLTYEQYF. CDR3 sequence (DNA): TGCGCCAGCAGCCAAGGTGATAGGCCTCTAACCTACGAGCAGTACTTC.

This clonotype was seen only a few times. The chain employs TRBV30 and TRBJ2-1; TRBD2 is a possible D gene (5 bases). Trimming removed 6 bases from V and 9 bases from J, with 15 bases in between. The germline CDR1 and CDR2 sequences are GTSNPN and SVGIG (reference sequence). The CDR3 length is 12 residues. The chain's CDR3 is CACLAGYGEQFF. DNA of the CDR3: TGTGCCTGCCTAGCCGGGTACGGTGAGCAGTTCTTC.

This clonotype has only one observation. This could be a read error, since a much larger clone is one nucleotide away. This sequence joins TRBV12-3 or TRBV12-4 and TRBJ1-1; 7 nucleotides agree with TRBD1. The CDR3 is 14 residues long. V lost 2 bases, J lost 1 base, and 1 base stayed unmatched. The CDR3 loop is CASSLHRGNTEAFF. For the CDR3, the DNA is TGTGCCAGCAGTTTACACAGGGGGAACACTGAAGCTTTCTTT.

The genes are TRBV9 and TRBJ2-1; no definite D call. With 4 bases removed from V and 0 bases from J, the gap between germline ends came to 11 bases. Per germline, CDR1 SGDLS and CDR2 YYNGEE. The CDR3 covers 15 residues. CDR3 amino acids: CASSHAVSSYNEQFF. In nucleotides, the CDR3 is TGTGCCAGCAGCCACGCAGTTAGCTCCTACAATGAGCAGTTCTTC.

A few counts support this clonotype. The genes are TRBV18 and TRBJ1-1; 7 bases align to TRBD1. V shed 6 bases and J 3 bases; nucleotides not matched to a gene: 22. CDR3 size: 19 residues. The germline V gene has CDR1 KGHSH and CDR2 LQKENI. The CDR3 protein is CASSLRPDRRPTWDTEAFF. As DNA, the CDR3 is TGTGCCAGCTCGCTGAGACCGGACAGGAGACCTACTTGGGACACTGAAGCTTTCTTT.

This clonotype has more than one count but fewer than ten. The chain recombines TRBV7-8 with TRBJ1-6; D is unclear. With 1 base removed from V and 7 bases from J, the gap between germline ends came to 5 bases. The germline V gene encodes CDR1 SGHVS and CDR2 FQNEAQ. This CDR3 is 13 amino acids long. The CDR3 protein is CASSLDLNSPLHF. The CDR3 region has the DNA TGTGCCAGCAGCTTAGACCTGAATTCACCCCTCCACTTT.

V and J are TRBV5-5 and TRBJ2-5; D perhaps matches TRBD1 (6 bases). Germline loops: CDR1 SGHKS, CDR2 YYEKEE (reference sequence). CDR3 size: 13 residues. Deletions cut 4 bases from V and 5 bases from J, with 12 bases between. CDR3 region: CASSKDSRETQYF. The CDR3 region has the DNA TGTGCCAGCAGCAAGGACAGCAGGGAGACCCAGTACTTC.

This clonotype appeared a few times. The gene calls are TRBV29-1 and TRBJ2-7; maybe TRBD1 (6 bases). Trimming stripped 5 bases from V and 5 bases from J, with 13 bases between. Germline V gene sequence: CDR1 SQVTM, CDR2 ANQGSEA. The length of the CDR3 is 12 residues. CDR3 residues: CSVLNQGNEQYV. DNA of the CDR3: TGCAGCGTTTTAAACCAGGGGAACGAGCAGTACGTC.

This chain links TRBV6-1 with TRBJ1-2, with 7 bases identical to TRBD1. Looked up from germline, CDR1 is MNHNS and CDR2 is SASEGT. The J segment lost 4 bases and the V segment lost 6 bases, leaving 14 bases of the junction unmatched. CDR3 length: 16 residues. CDR3 in DNA: TGTGCCAGCAGCTTCAATTCGGGACAGAGAGTCTATGGCTACACCTTC. The encoded protein is CASSFNSGQRVYGYTF.

The V and J genes are TRBV20-1 and TRBJ2-1; D remains unclear. The CDR3 consists of 14 residues. Deletions cut 3 bases from V and 2 bases from J, with 11 bases between. Germline V CDR1 and CDR2: DFQATT, SNEGSKA (reference sequence). The CDR3 protein is CSASSISPYNEQFF. In DNA form, the CDR3 reads TGCAGTGCTAGTAGTATAAGTCCCTACAATGAGCAGTTCTTC.

This chain links TRBV6-5 with TRBJ2-7; 15 bases are shared with TRBD2. Per germline, CDR1 MNHEY and CDR2 SVGAGI. The length of the CDR3 is 18 residues. Trimming took 4 bases from V and 3 from J; bases not matched to a gene: 10. The CDR3: CASSSRGLAGGSGYEQYF. The CDR3 bases are TGTGCCAGCAGTTCCCGGGGACTAGCGGGAGGATCGGGCTACGAGCAGTACTTC.

This clonotype has more than one count but fewer than ten. This chain joins TRBV7-9 and TRBJ1-1; D remains unclear. V was cut by 0 bases and J by 3 bases, with 8 bases left in between. The CDR3 sequence is 14 residues long. Germline CDR1 SEHNR, CDR2 FQNEAQ (reference sequence). The CDR3 spells CASSLALGYTEAFF. CDR3 DNA sequence: TGTGCCAGCAGCTTAGCGCTAGGGTACACTGAAGCTTTCTTT. Full variable domain (missing parts from reference TRBV7-9 and TRBJ1-1): DTGVSQNPRHKITKRGQNVTFRCDPISEHNRLYWYRQTLGQGPEFLTYFQNEAQLEKSRLLSDRFSAERPKGSFSTLEIQRTEQGDSAMYLCASSLALGYTEAFFGQGTRLTVV.

V gene TRBV30 combines with J gene TRBJ1-5; the D gene is possibly TRBD1 (6 bases). CDR3 length equals 12 residues. The germline CDR1 and CDR2 sequences are GTSNPN and SVGIG (reference sequence). Trimming removed 8 bases at V and 6 bases at J, with 14 bases between. CDR3 region: CAAAQGIQPQHF. The CDR3 DNA sequence: TGTGCCGCAGCCCAGGGGATTCAGCCCCAGCATTTT.

This chain uses TRBV6-5 with TRBJ2-7, with 12 bases matching TRBD2. The J segment lost 2 bases and the V segment lost 4 bases, leaving 6 bases of the junction unmatched. CDR1 MNHEY and CDR2 SVGAGI come from the germline V gene. The CDR3 sequence is 16 residues long. The chain's CDR3 is CASSFTSGRPPYEQYF. CDR3 DNA: TGTGCCAGCAGTTTTACTAGCGGGAGGCCCCCCTACGAGCAGTACTTC.

This clonotype was detected a few times. This sequence joins TRBV6-1 and TRBJ1-2, with D possibly TRBD1 on 5 matching bases. The germline CDR1 and CDR2 sequences are MNHNS and SASEGT. Deletions cut 3 bases from V and 8 bases from J, with 25 bases between. The CDR3 has 17 amino acids. The DNA for the CDR3 is TGTGCCAGCAGTGACCACCCGTTTTGGGGCACAACGGGGGGCTACACCTTC. Translation: CASSDHPFWGTTGGYTF.

The V and J genes are TRBV4-3 and TRBJ1-1; 7 nucleotides line up with TRBD1. The CDR3 is made up of 13 amino acids. Germline trimming cut 0 bases from V and 6 bases from J; bases unmatched to any gene: 1. Germline V CDR1 and CDR2: LGHNA, YSLEER. The CDR3 region is CASSQDQGAEAFF. As DNA, the CDR3 is TGCGCCAGCAGCCAAGATCAGGGGGCTGAAGCTTTCTTT.

CDR3 protein: CASSYIEKTEAFF. DNA of the CDR3: TGTGCCAGCAGTTACATCGAGAAGACTGAAGCTTTCTTT. V usage is TRBV6-5 and J usage is TRBJ1-1; D gene ambiguous. Per the germline V gene, CDR1 is MNHEY and CDR2 is SVGAGI. Trimming shortened V by 2 bases and J by 5 bases, and 9 bases separated the two germline ends. The CDR3 covers 13 residues.

The chain has TRBV6-6 and TRBJ2-3; 8 bases agree with TRBD1. CDR1 MNHNY and CDR2 SVGAGI come from the germline V gene (reference sequence). The trim removed 1 base at V and 3 bases at J, leaving 6 bases unmatched. This CDR3 contains 16 residues. The CDR3 loop reads CASSYFGTGATDTQYF. The CDR3 region has the DNA TGTGCCAGCAGTTACTTCGGGACAGGAGCAACAGATACGCAGTATTTT.

The V gene is TRBV6-2 or TRBV6-3, the J gene TRBJ2-2; D remains ambiguous. V was shortened by 7 bases and J by 2 bases, with 11 bases between the two germline ends. CDR3 length: 14 amino acids. The germline V gene encodes CDR1 MNHEY and CDR2 SVGEGT. The CDR3 DNA sequence: TGTGCCAGCATCAGACCCCCAAACACCGGGGAGCTGTTTTTT. Residues: CASIRPPNTGELFF.

This clonotype turned up a few times. The chain employs TRBV4-2 and TRBJ1-1; 9 bases fit TRBD1. The CDR3 loop spans 16 amino acids. V was pared by 2 bases and J by 5 bases, with 9 bases of the junction left unmatched. The germline V gene has CDR1 LGHNA and CDR2 YNFKEQ. The CDR3 protein is CASSQPYRGRDTEAFF. The CDR3 DNA sequence: TGTGCCAGCAGCCAACCCTACAGGGGGCGGGATACTGAAGCTTTCTTT.

The chain couples TRBV30 to TRBJ1-5; 8 nucleotides match TRBD1. Germline CDR1 GTSNPN, CDR2 SVGIG (reference sequence). This CDR3 has 17 amino acids. V lost 5 bases, J lost 5 bases, and 17 bases stayed unmatched. The CDR3 DNA sequence: TGTGCCTGGGGGGAGGGAGCAGGGGGCTTTAAGGATCAGCCCCAGCATTTT. Its protein is CAWGEGAGGFKDQPQHF.

The genes are TRBV12-3 or TRBV12-4 and TRBJ2-7; the D gene is possibly TRBD1 (6 bases). Trimming left V 3 bases short and J 7 bases short, with 13 bases between. The CDR3 sequence is 13 residues long. The CDR3 sequence: CASSFGGTVEQYF. In DNA, the CDR3 is TGTGCCAGCAGTTTTGGGGGCACAGTTGAGCAGTACTTC.

This clonotype has just a few counts. In DNA form, the CDR3 reads TGCGCCAGCAGCGGGGACGGAAGCGGGACAAACATTCAGTACTTC. Its translation is CASSGDGSGTNIQYF. The V call is TRBV5-1, the J call TRBJ2-4; TRBD2 aligns across 7 bases. J was trimmed by 6 bases and V by 4 bases; bases with no gene match: 10. CDR1 is SGHRS, CDR2 YFSETQ, per germline. The CDR3 sequence is 15 residues long.

The genes are TRBV5-1 and TRBJ2-5, with 10 bases that match TRBD2. This CDR3 comprises 15 residues. CDR1 SGHRS and CDR2 YFSETQ come from the germline V gene. After removal of 0 bases from V and 7 bases from J, the junction contained 6 bases not matched to a gene. The CDR3 sequence is CASSLVASGRATQYF. CDR3 DNA sequence: TGCGCCAGCAGCTTGGTCGCTAGCGGGAGAGCGACCCAGTACTTC. Drawing the rest from reference TRBV5-1 and TRBJ2-5, the complete variable domain is KAGVTQTPRYLIKTRGQQVTLSCSPISGHRSVSWYQQTPGQGLQFLFEYFSETQRNKGNFPGRFSGRQFSNSRSEMNVSTLELGDSALYLCASSLVASGRATQYFGPGTRLLVL.

V is TRBV6-2 or TRBV6-3 and J is TRBJ2-1; D is uncertain. This CDR3 region has 14 residues. The V end lost 0 bases, the J end lost 9 bases, and 12 bases lay between the germline ends. Per the germline V gene, CDR1 is MNHEY and CDR2 is SVGEGT. The CDR3 loop is CASSYSAQVGEQFF. The CDR3 DNA reads TGTGCCAGCAGTTACTCGGCGCAGGTGGGTGAGCAGTTCTTC.

This chain connects TRBV5-4 to TRBJ2-5, with TRBD2 identical over 12 bases. V gave up 3 bases and J gave up 2 bases; unmatched junction bases: 11. Germline values: CDR1 SGHNT, CDR2 YYREEE (reference sequence). CDR3 size: 18 residues. The CDR3 reads CASSYRVGLAGLQETQYF. CDR3 DNA: TGTGCCAGCAGCTATCGCGTGGGACTAGCGGGCCTTCAAGAGACCCAGTACTTC.